Listed here are 23 T cell receptor beta chains from one sample, sequenced in a study of T-cell memory formation after mild COVID-19 (dated by TCRdb to the early 2020s). The library was made by 5' RACE. TCRdb names Illumina NovaSeq 6000 as the instrument used. TCRdb ran its own pipeline on the public reads, namely fastp trimming at Q25 and MiXCR clone calling, and kept in-frame beta chains. A single entry per CDR3 protein holds the most common genes and DNA from its merged rows. The sample table holds 300,000 to 350,000 distinct CDR3 sequences, of which approximately 19% were seen once. The ten largest clones take up 21% of the sample. The sample comprised PBMCs or a T cell subset sorted from them (not recorded which). Receptors originate from a man aged 18 to 35 who had mild COVID-19 (a few samples of this study predate the infection). The sample titles of this study are shuffled in the database, so cell type and time point are left out; the donor was told from shared clones.

In its sample, this clonotype was seen once. A much larger clone is a single base away; this may be a read error. This sequence joins TRBV7-2 and TRBJ2-3, with D possibly being TRBD1 (6 bases). The ends were cut back, 3 bases at V and 2 bases at J, with 9 bases in the middle. There are 14 residues in the CDR3. Germline assignment: CDR1 SGHTA and CDR2 FQGNSA. The CDR3 region has the DNA TGTGCCAGCAGCTTGGGGGCAGCCACAGATACGCAGTATTTT. It encodes CASSLGAATDTQYF. Full variable domain (outside the CDR3, taken from reference TRBV7-2 and TRBJ2-3): GAGVSQSPSNKVTEKGKDVELRCDPISGHTALYWYRQSLGQGLEFLIYFQGNSAPDKSGLPSDRFSAERTGGSVSTLTIQRTQQEDSAVYLCASSLGAATDTQYFGPGTRLTVL.

This clonotype was found a few times. V is TRBV7-2 and J is TRBJ2-3; D not resolved. Trimming removed 1 base at V and 13 bases at J, with 15 bases between. Germline lookup yields CDR1 SGHTA and CDR2 FQGNSA. CDR3 length: 13 residues. The chain's CDR3 is CASSLGIWKLEYF. CDR3 nucleotide sequence: TGTGCCAGCAGCTTAGGGATTTGGAAACTGGAGTATTTT.

This chain joins TRBV7-2 and TRBJ2-5; TRBD1 agrees at 7 bases. This CDR3 spans 15 amino acids. V was clipped by 4 bases and J by 1 base; unmatched bases: 6. Germline CDR1 SGHTA, CDR2 FQGNSA. The CDR3 region has the DNA TGTGCCAGCAGCTCCCCGCACAGGGGCCAAGAGACCCAGTACTTC. Translation: CASSSPHRGQETQYF. Filled out from reference TRBV7-2 and TRBJ2-5, the complete variable domain reads GAGVSQSPSNKVTEKGKDVELRCDPISGHTALYWYRQSLGQGLEFLIYFQGNSAPDKSGLPSDRFSAERTGGSVSTLTIQRTQQEDSAVYLCASSSPHRGQETQYFGPGTRLLVL.

The chain couples TRBV12-3 or TRBV12-4 to TRBJ2-3; D call uncertain. The CDR3 length is 13 residues. Trimming pared 2 bases from V and 2 bases from J, leaving 5 bases between. The CDR3 region is CASSLPYTDTQYF. The CDR3 nucleotides read TGTGCCAGCAGTTTACCATACACAGATACGCAGTATTTT.

V and J are TRBV6-2 or TRBV6-3 and TRBJ2-1, with unresolved D. The germline V gene encodes CDR1 MNHEY and CDR2 SVGEGT. The CDR3 is 11 amino acids. V was shortened by 5 bases and J by 9 bases, with 8 bases between the two germline ends. This chain's CDR3 is CASSHRAEQFF. CDR3 bases: TGTGCCAGCAGTCACCGGGCTGAGCAGTTCTTC.

Comment on this clonotype: A junction boundary mismatches the germline segment, possibly from a read error. The V call is TRBV11-2, the J call TRBJ1-2; unclear D gene. Germline CDR1 and CDR2: SGHAT and FQNNGV. The CDR3 covers 16 residues. CDR3 sequence: CASSIDPGTTNYGYTF. The CDR3 bases are TGTGCCAGCAGCATAGACCCAGGAACAACTAACTATGGCTACACCTTC.

J is TRBJ2-7 and V is TRBV15; 8 positions agree with TRBD1. With 1 base clipped from V and 4 bases from J, the junction kept 6 bases outside the gene matches. This CDR3 has 15 amino acids. In germline, CDR1 is LNHNV, CDR2 YYDKDF (reference sequence). DNA for the CDR3: TGTGCCACCAGCAGAGGGTCCACAGGGGGATACGAGCAGTACTTC. It specifies CATSRGSTGGYEQYF.

The J gene is TRBJ2-7, the V gene TRBV29-1; no clear D. Trimming took 5 bases from V and 4 from J, leaving 15 bases between them. The CDR3 runs 13 residues. CDR1 and CDR2 from the germline V gene are SQVTM and ANQGSEA. CDR3 amino acids: CSVLQPRRYEQYF. In DNA, the CDR3 is TGCAGCGTTCTGCAGCCTCGACGTTACGAGCAGTACTTC.

The CDR3 protein is CASSSLKKAFF. The CDR3 DNA follows: TGTGCCAGCAGCTCACTTAAAAAAGCTTTCTTT. The V call is TRBV6-2 or TRBV6-3, the J call TRBJ1-1; no firm D call. V shed 6 bases and J shed 9 bases, with 11 bases lying between them. The CDR3 is 11 amino acids. CDR1 MNHEY and CDR2 SVGEGT come from the germline V gene.

Many counts were recorded for this clonotype. An end of the junction does not agree with germline; a read error may underlie this. V is TRBV6-6 and J is TRBJ2-3; 13 nucleotides agree with TRBD2. Germline V gene data show CDR1 as MNHNY and CDR2 as SVGAGI (reference sequence). This CDR3 comprises 16 residues. The CDR3 protein is CASSDSTSGGADTQYF. CDR3 bases: TGTGCCAGCAGTGACTCAACTAGCGGGGGGGCTGATACGCAGTATTTT.

This clonotype has just a few counts. V and J are TRBV4-1 and TRBJ1-2, with a weak D call TRBD1 (5 bases). With 0 bases removed from V and 5 bases from J, the gap between germline ends came to 16 bases. The CDR3 spans 16 residues. Germline CDR1 is MGHRA and CDR2 is YSYEKL. As DNA, the CDR3 is TGCGCCAGCAGCCAAGATTGGGGGTTCGTCTCATATGGCTACACCTTC. This gives the protein CASSQDWGFVSYGYTF.

The chain uses TRBV7-2 and TRBJ2-7; the D is unclear. Germline assignment: CDR1 SGHTA and CDR2 FQGNSA. This CDR3 is 15 amino acids long. Trimming removed 2 bases at V and 3 bases at J, with 14 bases between. The CDR3 protein is CASSLYFGPGYEQYF. CDR3 DNA: TGTGCCAGCAGCTTATATTTTGGTCCCGGCTACGAGCAGTACTTC. Full variable domain (rest looked up from reference TRBV7-2 and TRBJ2-7): GAGVSQSPSNKVTEKGKDVELRCDPISGHTALYWYRQSLGQGLEFLIYFQGNSAPDKSGLPSDRFSAERTGGSVSTLTIQRTQQEDSAVYLCASSLYFGPGYEQYFGPGTRLTVT.

The table lists this clonotype with a few counts. Here the CDR3 DNA reads TGCAGTGCTAGAGGCGGGATAGGGGTGAAAGCTTTCTTT. Encoded protein: CSARGGIGVKAFF. The chain joins TRBV20-1 to TRBJ1-1; possibly TRBD1 for D (5 bases). CDR1 and CDR2 (germline): DFQATT, SNEGSKA (reference sequence). The CDR3 extends over 13 amino acids. V was shortened by 1 base and J by 9 bases, with 15 bases between the two germline ends.

The V and J genes are TRBV20-1 and TRBJ2-7, with D possibly matching TRBD2 (6 bases). In germline, CDR1 is DFQATT, CDR2 SNEGSKA (reference sequence). The CDR3 has 16 residues. Trimming cost V 0 bases and J 6 bases, with 21 bases left between them. The CDR3 DNA sequence: TGCAGTGCTAGAGATCGGAGGCTGGGGATGGGGGGCGAGCAGTACTTC. It translates to CSARDRRLGMGGEQYF.

The rearrangement links TRBV6-2 or TRBV6-3 to TRBJ2-5; no clear D gene. The germline V gene has CDR1 MNHEY and CDR2 SVGEGT. This CDR3 is 13 amino acids long. Deletions cut 6 bases from V and 0 bases from J, with 8 bases between. The chain's CDR3 is CASSRPYQETQYF. The CDR3 DNA sequence: TGTGCCAGCAGCCGACCCTACCAAGAGACCCAGTACTTC.

This clonotype was detected only a few times. V and J are TRBV5-6 and TRBJ2-5; D is tentatively TRBD1 or TRBD2 (6 bases each). The CDR3 totals 13 residues. Germline V gene data show CDR1 as SGHDT and CDR2 as YYEEEE. Deletions cut 4 bases from V and 5 bases from J, with 12 bases between. CDR3 region: CASSRGVRETQYF. CDR3 bases: TGTGCCAGCAGCAGGGGGGTCAGGGAGACCCAGTACTTC.

This clonotype was counted a few times. This chain uses TRBV4-1 with TRBJ2-1; TRBD2 matches 14 bases. The CDR3 extends over 16 amino acids. Trimming at V came to 3 bases and at J to 7 bases, leaving 5 bases not matched to a gene. CDR1 is MGHRA and CDR2 is YSYEKL in the germline V gene. The CDR3 protein is CASSHLTSGGVNEQFF. CDR3 DNA sequence: TGCGCCAGCAGCCACTTGACTAGCGGGGGGGTTAATGAGCAGTTCTTC.

This clonotype was observed a few times. This sequence joins TRBV4-3 and TRBJ2-1, with 9 positions matching TRBD2. The germline CDR1 and CDR2 sequences are LGHNA and YSLEER. The V segment lost 8 bases and the J segment 4 bases; nucleotides outside the gene matches: 6. There are 14 residues in the CDR3. In DNA form, the CDR3 reads TGCGCCAGCGGGTTAGCGGGGGATTACAATGAGCAGTTCTTC. This gives the protein CASGLAGDYNEQFF.

The table lists this clonotype with many counts. This chain joins TRBV7-2 and TRBJ1-4; D is uncertain. CDR1 SGHTA and CDR2 FQGNSA come from the germline V gene. CDR3 length equals 15 residues. V was clipped by 6 bases and J by 5 bases, with 16 bases between them. The CDR3: CASRDRNAVNEKLFF. The CDR3 DNA reads as TGTGCCAGCAGAGACCGGAACGCGGTCAATGAAAAACTGTTTTTT.

The chain joins TRBV5-1 to TRBJ1-1, with 11 bases identical to TRBD1. In germline, CDR1 is SGHRS, CDR2 YFSETQ. This CDR3 spans 16 amino acids. Trimming at V came to 1 base and at J to 3 bases, leaving 5 bases not matched to a gene. The CDR3 spells CASSLLDRGPYTEAFF. The CDR3 DNA follows: TGCGCCAGCAGCTTGCTGGACAGGGGGCCTTACACTGAAGCTTTCTTT. The full variable domain, its missing parts supplied by reference TRBV5-1 and TRBJ1-1, is KAGVTQTPRYLIKTRGQQVTLSCSPISGHRSVSWYQQTPGQGLQFLFEYFSETQRNKGNFPGRFSGRQFSNSRSEMNVSTLELGDSALYLCASSLLDRGPYTEAFFGQGTRLTVV.

This clonotype was seen a few times. The chain couples TRBV4-1 to TRBJ2-3; TRBD2 matches at 7 bases. The CDR3 covers 14 residues. V lost 2 bases, J lost 5 bases, and 4 bases stayed unmatched. Germline CDR1 is MGHRA and CDR2 is YSYEKL. The CDR3 sequence: CASSQRGDLDTQYF. CDR3 DNA sequence: TGCGCCAGCAGCCAACGGGGGGATCTAGATACGCAGTATTTT.

The chain joins TRBV9 to TRBJ1-5; D is undetermined. This CDR3 has 14 amino acids. Germline loops: CDR1 SGDLS, CDR2 YYNGEE. V was shortened by 0 bases and J by 5 bases, with 9 bases between the two germline ends. The CDR3 nucleotides read TGTGCCAGCAGCGTAGCCGGCAGCCATCAGCCCCAGCATTTT. This gives the protein CASSVAGSHQPQHF.

This chain uses TRBV6-1 with TRBJ2-7; 7 nucleotides line up with TRBD2. Germline V lookup: CDR1 MNHNS, CDR2 SASEGT. CDR3 length: 15 amino acids. The J segment lost 6 bases and the V segment lost 6 bases, leaving 14 bases of the junction unmatched. CDR3 protein: CASRGGGTPYSEQYV. As DNA, the CDR3 is TGTGCCAGCAGGGGGGGGGGGACGCCGTACTCCGAGCAGTACGTC.